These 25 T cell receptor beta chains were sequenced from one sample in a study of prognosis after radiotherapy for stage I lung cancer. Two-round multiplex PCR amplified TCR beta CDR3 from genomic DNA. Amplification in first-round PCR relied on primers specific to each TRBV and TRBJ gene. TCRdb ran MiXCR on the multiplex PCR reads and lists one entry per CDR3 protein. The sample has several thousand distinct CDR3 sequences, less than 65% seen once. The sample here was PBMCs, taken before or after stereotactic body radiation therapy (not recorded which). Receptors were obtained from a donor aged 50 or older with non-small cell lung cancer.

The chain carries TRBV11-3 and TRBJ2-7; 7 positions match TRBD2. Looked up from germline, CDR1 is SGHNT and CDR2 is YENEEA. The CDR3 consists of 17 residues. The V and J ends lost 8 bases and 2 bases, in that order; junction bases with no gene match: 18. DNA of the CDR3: TGTGCCAGCCCAAGGACGACTGGGCTAGCGGAGCCCTACGAGCAGTACTTC. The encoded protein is CASPRTTGLAEPYEQYF.

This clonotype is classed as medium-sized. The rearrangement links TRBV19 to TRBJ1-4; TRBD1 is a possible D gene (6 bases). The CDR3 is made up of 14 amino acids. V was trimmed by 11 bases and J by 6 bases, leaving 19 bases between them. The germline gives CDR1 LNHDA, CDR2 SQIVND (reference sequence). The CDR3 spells CAVGHRDTDEKLFF. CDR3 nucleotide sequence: TGTGCCGTCGGACACCGGGACACAGATGAAAAACTGTTTTTT.

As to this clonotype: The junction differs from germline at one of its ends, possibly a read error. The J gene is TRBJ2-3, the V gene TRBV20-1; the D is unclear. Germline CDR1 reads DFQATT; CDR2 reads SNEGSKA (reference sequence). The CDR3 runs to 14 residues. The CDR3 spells CSATTEDLTDTQYF. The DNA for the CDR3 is TGCAGTGCTACGACTGAAGATCTAACAGATACGCAGTACTTT.

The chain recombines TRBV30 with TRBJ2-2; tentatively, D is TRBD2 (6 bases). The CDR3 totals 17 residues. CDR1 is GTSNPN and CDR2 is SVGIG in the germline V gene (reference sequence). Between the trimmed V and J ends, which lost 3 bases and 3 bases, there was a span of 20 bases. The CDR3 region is CAWSLTIAESYTGELFF. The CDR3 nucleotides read TGTGCCTGGAGCCTAACGATAGCGGAGAGCTACACCGGGGAGCTGTTTTTT.

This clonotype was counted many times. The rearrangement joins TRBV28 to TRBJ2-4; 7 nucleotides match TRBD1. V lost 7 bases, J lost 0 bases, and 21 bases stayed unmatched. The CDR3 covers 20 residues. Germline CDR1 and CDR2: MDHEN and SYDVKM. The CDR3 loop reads CASTNVYRTGVPLAKNIQYF. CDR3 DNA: TGTGCCAGCACCAATGTTTATAGGACAGGAGTCCCACTAGCCAAAAACATTCAGTACTTC.

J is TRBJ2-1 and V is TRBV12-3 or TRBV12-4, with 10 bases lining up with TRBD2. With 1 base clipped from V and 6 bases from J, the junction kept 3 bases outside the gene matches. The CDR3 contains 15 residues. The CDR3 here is CASSLGTSGVNEQFF. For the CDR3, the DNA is TGTGCCAGCAGTTTAGGCACTAGCGGGGTCAATGAGCAGTTCTTC.

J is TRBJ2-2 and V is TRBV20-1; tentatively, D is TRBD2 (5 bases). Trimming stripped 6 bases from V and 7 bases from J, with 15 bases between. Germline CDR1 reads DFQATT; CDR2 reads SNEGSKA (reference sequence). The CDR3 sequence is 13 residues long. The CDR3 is CSAVSGAGGELFF. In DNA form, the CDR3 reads TGCAGTGCCGTTTCTGGCGCGGGCGGGGAGCTGTTTTTT.

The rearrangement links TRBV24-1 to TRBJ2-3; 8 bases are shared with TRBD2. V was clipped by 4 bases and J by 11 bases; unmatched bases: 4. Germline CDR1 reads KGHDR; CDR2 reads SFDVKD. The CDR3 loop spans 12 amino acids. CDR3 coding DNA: TGTGCCACCAGTGACGCGCGGGGGGAGCAGTATTTT. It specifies CATSDARGEQYF.

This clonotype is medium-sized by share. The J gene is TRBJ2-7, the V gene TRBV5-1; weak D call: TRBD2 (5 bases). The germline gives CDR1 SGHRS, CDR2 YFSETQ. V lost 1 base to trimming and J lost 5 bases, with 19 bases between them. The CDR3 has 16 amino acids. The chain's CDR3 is CASSLRALVGINEQYF. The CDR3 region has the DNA TGCGCCAGCAGCTTGCGGGCACTAGTGGGGATCAACGAGCAGTACTTC.

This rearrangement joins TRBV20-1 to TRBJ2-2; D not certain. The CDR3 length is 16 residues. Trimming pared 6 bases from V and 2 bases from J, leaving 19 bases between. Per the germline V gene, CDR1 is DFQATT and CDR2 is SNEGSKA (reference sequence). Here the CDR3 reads CSASSNQEFNTGELFF. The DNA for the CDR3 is TGCAGTGCCTCGTCTAATCAGGAGTTCAACACCGGGGAGCTGTTTTTT.

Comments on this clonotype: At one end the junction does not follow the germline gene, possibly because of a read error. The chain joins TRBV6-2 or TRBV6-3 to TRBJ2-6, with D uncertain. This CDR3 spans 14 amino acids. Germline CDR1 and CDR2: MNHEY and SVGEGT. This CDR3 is CASTQSSGSNFLTF. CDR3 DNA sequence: TGTGCCAGCACTCAATCCTCTGGGTCCAACTTCCTGACTTTC.

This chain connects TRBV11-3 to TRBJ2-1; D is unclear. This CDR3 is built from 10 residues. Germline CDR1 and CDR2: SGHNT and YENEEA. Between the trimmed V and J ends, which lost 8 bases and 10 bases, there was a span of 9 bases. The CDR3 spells CASLGREQFF. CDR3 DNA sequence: TGTGCCAGCCTGGGCAGGGAGCAGTTCTTC. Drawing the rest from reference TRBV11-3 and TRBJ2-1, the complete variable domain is EAGVVQSPRYKIIEKKQPVAFWCNPISGHNTLYWYLQNLGQGPELLIRYENEEAVDDSQLPKDRFSAERLKGVDSTLKIQPAELGDSAVYLCASLGREQFFGPGTRLTVL.

CDR3 amino acids: CASSLGQGGPYGYTF. The CDR3 DNA sequence: TGCGCCAGCAGCTTAGGACAGGGCGGGCCCTATGGCTACACCTTC. The chain is built from TRBV5-1 and TRBJ1-2, with 8 bases matching TRBD1. The V segment lost 2 bases and the J segment 4 bases; nucleotides outside the gene matches: 7. Per germline, CDR1 SGHRS and CDR2 YFSETQ. This CDR3 comprises 15 residues.

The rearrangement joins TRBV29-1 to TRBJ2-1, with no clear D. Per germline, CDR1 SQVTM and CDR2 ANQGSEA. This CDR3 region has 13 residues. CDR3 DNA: TGCATCGTGGCCTTGTCTCGGTGGAATGAGCAGTTCTTC. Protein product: CIVALSRWNEQFF.

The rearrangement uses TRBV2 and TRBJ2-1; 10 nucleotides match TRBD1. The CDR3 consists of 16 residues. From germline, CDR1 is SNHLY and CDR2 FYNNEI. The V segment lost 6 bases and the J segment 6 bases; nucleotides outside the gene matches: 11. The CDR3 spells CASSSRGDRGRNEQFF. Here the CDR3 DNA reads TGTGCCAGCAGCTCTCGAGGGGACAGGGGACGCAATGAGCAGTTCTTC. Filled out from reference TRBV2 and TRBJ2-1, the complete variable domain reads EPEVTQTPSHQVTQMGQEVILRCVPISNHLYFYWYRQILGQKVEFLVSFYNNEISEKSEIFDDQFSVERPDGSNFTLKIRSTKLEDSAMYFCASSSRGDRGRNEQFFGPGTRLTVL.

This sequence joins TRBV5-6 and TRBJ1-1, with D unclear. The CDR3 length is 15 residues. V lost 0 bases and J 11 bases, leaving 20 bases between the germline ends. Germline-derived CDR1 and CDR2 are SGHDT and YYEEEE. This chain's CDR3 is CASSLGSIRSPLAFF. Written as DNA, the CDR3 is TGTGCCAGCAGCTTGGGGTCAATTCGGTCCCCCTTGGCTTTCTTT.

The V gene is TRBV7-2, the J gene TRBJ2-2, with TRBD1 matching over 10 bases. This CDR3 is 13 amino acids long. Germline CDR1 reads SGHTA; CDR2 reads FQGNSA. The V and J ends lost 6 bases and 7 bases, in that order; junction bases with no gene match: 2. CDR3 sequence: CASRTGGFGELFF. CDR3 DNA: TGTGCCAGCAGGACAGGGGGCTTCGGGGAGCTGTTTTTT.

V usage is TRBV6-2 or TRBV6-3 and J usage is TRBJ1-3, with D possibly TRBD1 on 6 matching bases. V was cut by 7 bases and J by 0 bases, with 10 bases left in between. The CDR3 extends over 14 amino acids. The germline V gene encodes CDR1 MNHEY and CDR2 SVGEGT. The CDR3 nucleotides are TGTGCCAGCAACGGAGGGGGCTCTGGAAACACCATATATTTT. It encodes CASNGGGSGNTIYF.

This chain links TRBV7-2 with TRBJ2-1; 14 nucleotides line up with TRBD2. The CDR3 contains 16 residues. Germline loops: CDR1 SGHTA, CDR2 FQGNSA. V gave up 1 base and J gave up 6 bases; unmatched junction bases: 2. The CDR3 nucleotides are TGTGCCAGCAGCTTAGTCGGGACTAGCGGGGGCAATGAGCAGTTCTTC. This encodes CASSLVGTSGGNEQFF.

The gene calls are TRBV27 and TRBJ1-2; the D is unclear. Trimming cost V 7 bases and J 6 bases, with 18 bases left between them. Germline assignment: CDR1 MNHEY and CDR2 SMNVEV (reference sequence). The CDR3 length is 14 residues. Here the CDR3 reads CASTPRAALHGYTF. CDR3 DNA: TGTGCCAGCACGCCGAGAGCAGCGTTACATGGCTACACCTTC.

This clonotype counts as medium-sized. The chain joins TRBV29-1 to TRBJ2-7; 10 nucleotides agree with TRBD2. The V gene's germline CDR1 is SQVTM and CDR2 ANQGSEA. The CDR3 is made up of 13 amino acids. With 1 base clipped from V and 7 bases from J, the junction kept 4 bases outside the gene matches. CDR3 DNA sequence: TGCAGCGTTGAAGGGACTAGCGGCTTGGAGCAGTACTTC. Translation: CSVEGTSGLEQYF.

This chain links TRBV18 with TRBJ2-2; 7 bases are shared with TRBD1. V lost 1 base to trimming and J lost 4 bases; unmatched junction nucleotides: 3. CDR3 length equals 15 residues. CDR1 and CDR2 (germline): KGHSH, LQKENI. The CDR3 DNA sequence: TGTGCCAGCTCACCACTCCCAGGGGGCACCGGGGAGCTGTTTTTT. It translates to CASSPLPGGTGELFF. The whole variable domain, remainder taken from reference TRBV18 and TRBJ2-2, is NAGVMQNPRHLVRRRGQEARLRCSPMKGHSHVYWYRQLPEEGLKFMVYLQKENIIDESGMPKERFSAEFPKEGPSILRIQQVVRGDSAAYFCASSPLPGGTGELFFGEGSRLTVL.

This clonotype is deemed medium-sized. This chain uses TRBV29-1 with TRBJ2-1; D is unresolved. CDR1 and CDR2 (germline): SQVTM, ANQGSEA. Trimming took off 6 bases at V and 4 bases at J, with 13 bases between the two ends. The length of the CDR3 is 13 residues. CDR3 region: CSVTRTAYNEQFF. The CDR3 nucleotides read TGCAGCGTCACCCGGACCGCATACAATGAGCAGTTCTTC.

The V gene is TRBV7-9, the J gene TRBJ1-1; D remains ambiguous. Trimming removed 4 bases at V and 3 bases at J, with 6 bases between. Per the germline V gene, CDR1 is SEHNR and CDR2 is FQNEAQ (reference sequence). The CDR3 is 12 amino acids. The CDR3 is CASSSLYTEAFF. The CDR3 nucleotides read TGTGCCAGCAGCTCCCTATACACTGAAGCTTTCTTT. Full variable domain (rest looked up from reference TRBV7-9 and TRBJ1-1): DTGVSQNPRHKITKRGQNVTFRCDPISEHNRLYWYRQTLGQGPEFLTYFQNEAQLEKSRLLSDRFSAERPKGSFSTLEIQRTEQGDSAMYLCASSSLYTEAFFGQGTRLTVV.

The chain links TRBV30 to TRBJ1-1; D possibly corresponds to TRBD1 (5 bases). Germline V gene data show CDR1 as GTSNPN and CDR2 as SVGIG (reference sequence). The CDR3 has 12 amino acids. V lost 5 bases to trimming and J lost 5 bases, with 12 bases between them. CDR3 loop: CAWGTARTEAFF. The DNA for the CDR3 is TGTGCCTGGGGGACCGCTCGTACTGAAGCTTTCTTT.